This TCR beta chain was identified in a study of shared clonotypes between healthy human individuals (dated by TCRdb to 2020 to 2022). Concerning the study at large: The cohort included a few men and a couple of women between 18 and 49 years of age. Per donor, three plates each were used for CD4 naive and CD4 memory, two for CD8 naive, and one for CD8 memory. The study deeply sequenced blood TCR repertoires of five healthy adults to estimate repertoire size and the extent of clonotype sharing between individuals. Libraries were prepared and TCR repertoires were sequenced by different laboratories using diverse techniques, in order to increase sequencing depth and limit assay-specific biases. Per donor, leukapheresis produced somewhere between about 0.9 and 9 billion PBMCs.

The research as a whole found: Sharing across a few donors was observed for 4.5% to 6.5% of naive CD4, over 3% of naive CD8, 2% to 2.5% of memory CD4, and roughly 0.4% of memory CD8 clonotypes. Compared with non-shared clonotypes, the clonotypes found in all four sorted-subset donors had higher generation probabilities. Rarefaction of sorted-subset datasets indicated incomplete sequencing despite the large sequencing depth. Sampling was limited to blood, and TCR repertoires in tissue likely differ from TCR repertoires in blood. Naive subsets generally had larger estimated clonotype richness than memory subsets. Because the study included a small number of donors, the genetic and exposure-history diversity represented was limited. Pairwise subsampling indicated that sequencing depth was expected to affect the degree of clonotype sharing among donors.

Using the deep immunoSEQ assay, TCR CDR3 regions were amplified from genomic DNA by multiplex PCR. For each cell subset, the extracted genomic DNA was distributed evenly across all wells of several immunoSEQ 96-well plates, and each plate served as one replicate. For sorted subsets, roughly 200 ng of genomic DNA, equivalent to tens of thousands of T cell genomes, went into each replicate PCR. Purified libraries were measured with a Qubit 3.0 fluorometer, size-checked on a Bioanalyzer 2100, and measured again with the KAPA Library Quantification kit. Every immunoSEQ 96-well plate was sequenced on a separate single-read 150-cycle Illumina NextSeq 550 flow cell. Per the authors' processing: Because only junctional sequences without quality scores were contained in the immunoSEQ output, filtering matching that applied to full-length reads could not be performed. Sequences were annotated with PyIR, a Python wrapper for IgBLAST v1.9, using IMGT germline references to assign V/J genes and CDR3. Reads were removed for weak V/J assignments (E-value above 1e-6), missing CDR3, stop codons, out-of-frame junctions, or ambiguous translated residues. V3J clonotypes were defined as sequences sharing an identical inferred V gene, J gene, and CDR3 amino acid sequence. Percentage overlap between repertoires was computed as shared unique clonotypes divided by the size of the smaller repertoire. Repertoire richness was assessed with RTK rarefaction, the Chao1 estimator, and Recon v2.1 estimates of unobserved clonotypes. Generation probabilities for all TCRbeta clonotypes obtained by the gDNA method from a handful of donors were computed using OLGA. TCRdb's version of the immuneACCESS table is confined to in-frame rearrangements and falls short of the full clone set. An unresolved V gene accounts for under half of the shortfall where checked; the remainder is of unknown origin. V, J and clone size derive from that table, while D and trimming were established from the DNA sequence. The sample table holds 2.3 million or so clones, of which over 90% were seen once. Clones ranked in the top ten supply 0.3% to 0.4% of the sample.

Concerning this clone itself: The specificity of this receptor is unknown. Base qualities are not provided; no much larger clone lies one nucleotide away.

Donors were healthy HIV-negative adults with no recently reported acute infections or vaccinations. Every donor was a Caucasian adult living in Nashville, Tennessee, USA. CD4+ T cells were enriched by magnetic negative selection, after which naive cells were positively selected on CD45RA and the negative fraction was taken as the memory subset. Blood was collected by leukapheresis, and PBMCs were isolated by Ficoll-Histopaque density gradient centrifugation and then cryopreserved in liquid nitrogen vapor phase. Analytical flow cytometry was used to check the purity and quantity of each magnetically sorted T cell population. Genomic DNA was isolated from every sorted fraction and measured by UV absorbance on a Nanodrop 2000c. The sequence was collected from a man between 18 and 29 years old in good health. Some clones in this sample may be carry-over from other donors' samples. The sequenced sample was naive CD4+ T cells from PBMCs. This specimen's cell subset or site label, per the study, means: CD45RA+ positively selected.

The DNA sequence reads TGCAGCGGCCTCCAAGGGGACACCATATATTTT. It is translated as CSGLQGDTIYF. The sequence is built from TRBV29-1 and TRBJ1-3; the D gene is perhaps TRBD1, from 5 matching bases. Based on the germline V gene, the CDR1 and CDR2 sequences are SQVTM and ANQGSEA. Between the V and J ends, shortened by 7 bases and 8 bases respectively, the junction contains 12 bases. The CDR3 spans 11 residues, from the cysteine through the phenylalanine. Left in the record is the CDR3 DNA by itself, 33 bases read in frame from the first base.